This T cell receptor (beta chain) comes out of a study of coeliac disease. Notes on the study in general: Few TRB amino acid sequences were shared between samples; most were unique. Intraepithelial and lamina propria fractions were not highly pure, so cross-contamination was possible.

The V gene's germline CDR1 is SNHLY and CDR2 FYNNEI. This CDR3 is 12 amino acids long. The V segment lost 11 bases and the J segment 4 bases; nucleotides outside the gene matches: 3. Each fraction contributed one roughly 500,000-cell aliquot for sequencing. TCRdb's table, derived via immunoSEQ multiplex PCR, lists solely in-frame clones and lacks some. The profile covers around 4,100 clones, with 45% to 65% appearing a single time and more than 15% taken by the ten largest. Concerning this clone itself: Its specificity is unknown.

Specimen: intraepithelial lymphocytes from the gut. The clonotype was recovered from a human donor with active celiac disease. This chain links TRBV2 with TRBJ2-7; 12 bases match TRBD2. The DNA of the CDR3 is TGTGCCGGACTAGCGGGACGTTACGAGCAGTACTTC. Amino acids: CAGLAGRYEQYF.